Sequencing of this T cell receptor beta chain was carried out in a study of blood T cells in healthy people across ages. The CDR3 has 14 amino acids. J was trimmed by 6 bases and V by 1 base; bases with no gene match: 4. Germline V gives CDR1 SGHTA, CDR2 FQGNSA. Together with a sample-barcoded 5' primer, a J-beta primer mix was included in a second PCR lasting about 6 to 11 cycles. From the 5' RACE reads, TCRdb called clonotypes with MiXCR, one entry per CDR3 protein. The sample lists some 800,000 distinct CDR3 sequences, 25% occurring once. This sample was shared with a second study, whose subject was T cells of mothers and their children.

The source is a boy between 10 and 17 years old in good health. The sequenced material came from blood. The J gene is TRBJ2-5, the V gene TRBV7-2, with 8 positions matching TRBD2. CDR3: CASSLGTSGQTQYF. The CDR3 DNA sequence: TGTGCCAGCAGCTTAGGAACTAGCGGCCAGACCCAGTACTTC.